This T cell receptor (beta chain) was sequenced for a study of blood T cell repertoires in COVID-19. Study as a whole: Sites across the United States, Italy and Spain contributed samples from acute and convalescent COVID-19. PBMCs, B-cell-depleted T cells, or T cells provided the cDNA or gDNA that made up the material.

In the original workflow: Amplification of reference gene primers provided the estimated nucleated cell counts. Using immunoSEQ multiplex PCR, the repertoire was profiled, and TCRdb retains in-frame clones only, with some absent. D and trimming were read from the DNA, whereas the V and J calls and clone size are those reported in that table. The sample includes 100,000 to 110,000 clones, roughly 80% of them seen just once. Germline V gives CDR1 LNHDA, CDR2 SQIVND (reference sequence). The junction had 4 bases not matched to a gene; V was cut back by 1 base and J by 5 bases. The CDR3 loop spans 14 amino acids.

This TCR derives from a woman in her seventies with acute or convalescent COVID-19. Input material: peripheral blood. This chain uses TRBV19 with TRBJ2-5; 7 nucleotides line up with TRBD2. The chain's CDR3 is CASSIVGGRETQYF. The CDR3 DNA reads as TGTGCCAGTAGTATAGTGGGAGGGCGGGAGACCCAGTACTTC.